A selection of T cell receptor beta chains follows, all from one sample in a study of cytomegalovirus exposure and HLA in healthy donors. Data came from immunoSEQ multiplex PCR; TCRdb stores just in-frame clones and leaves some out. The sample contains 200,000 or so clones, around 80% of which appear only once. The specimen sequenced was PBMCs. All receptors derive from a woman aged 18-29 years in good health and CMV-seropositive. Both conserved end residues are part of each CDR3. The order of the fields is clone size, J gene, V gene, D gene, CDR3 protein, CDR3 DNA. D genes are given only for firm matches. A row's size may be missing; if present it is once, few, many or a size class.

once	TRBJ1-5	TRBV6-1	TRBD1	CASSGTGTGGHQPQHF	TGTGCCAGCAGTGGGACCGGGACAGGGGGCCATCAGCCCCAGCATTTT
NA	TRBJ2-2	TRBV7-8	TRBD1	CASSPRQGFTGELFF	TGTGCCAGCAGCCCTCGACAGGGATTCACCGGGGAGCTGTTTTTT
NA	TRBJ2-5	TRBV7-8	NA	CASSRAKETQYF	TGTGCCAGCAGCAGAGCGAAAGAGACCCAGTACTTC
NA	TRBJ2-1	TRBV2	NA	CATREGGLTRDEQFF	TGTGCCACTAGGGAGGGGGGGCTCACACGGGATGAGCAGTTCTTC
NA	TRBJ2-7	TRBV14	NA	CASSQARAPYEQYF	TGTGCCAGCAGCCAAGCCAGGGCCCCCTACGAGCAGTACTTC
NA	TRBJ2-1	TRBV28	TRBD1	CASSLRQGAYNEQFF	TGTGCCAGCAGTTTAAGACAGGGTGCCTACAATGAGCAGTTCTTC
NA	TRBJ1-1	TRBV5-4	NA	CASSPAQGQNTEAFF	TGTGCCAGCAGCCCAGCACAGGGCCAGAACACTGAAGCTTTCTTT
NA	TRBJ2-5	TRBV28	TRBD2	CASSLTSGGAETQYF	TGTGCCAGCAGCCTGACTAGCGGGGGGGCTGAGACCCAGTACTTC
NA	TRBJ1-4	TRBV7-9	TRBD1	CASRRGTVMEKLFF	TGTGCCAGCAGACGAGGGACAGTAATGGAAAAACTGTTTTTT
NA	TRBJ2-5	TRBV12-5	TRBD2	CASGRSSGEETQYF	TGTGCTAGTGGTAGATCTAGCGGGGAGGAGACCCAGTACTTC
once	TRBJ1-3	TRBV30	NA	CAWGTGSGNTIYF	TGTGCCTGGGGGACCGGGAGCGGAAACACCATATATTTT
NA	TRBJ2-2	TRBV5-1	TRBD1	CASSPGQGGYTGELFF	TGCGCCAGCAGCCCGGGACAGGGAGGGTACACCGGGGAGCTGTTTTTT
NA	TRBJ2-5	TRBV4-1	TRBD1	CASSHRTGQETQYF	TGCGCCAGCAGCCACAGGACAGGCCAAGAGACCCAGTACTTC
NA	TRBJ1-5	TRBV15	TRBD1	CATSRQGPDQPQHF	TGTGCCACCAGCCGACAGGGACCCGATCAGCCCCAGCATTTT
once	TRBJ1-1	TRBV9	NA	CASSLPPTGQTEAFF	TGTGCCAGCAGCCTTCCCCCGACAGGACAAACTGAAGCTTTCTTT
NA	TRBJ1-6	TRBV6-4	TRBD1	CASSKTGEDSPLHF	TGTGCCAGCAGTAAAACAGGGGAGGATTCACCCCTCCACTTT
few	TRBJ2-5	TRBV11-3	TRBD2	CASSFFSLAEETQYF	TGTGCCAGCAGCTTCTTCTCGCTAGCGGAAGAGACCCAGTACTTC
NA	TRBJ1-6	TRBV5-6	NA	CASSPGGAGTGSPLHF	TGTGCCAGCAGCCCCGGGGGTGCAGGGACGGGTTCACCCCTCCACTTT
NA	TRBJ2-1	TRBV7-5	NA	CVRSPGAPGGRGDEQFF	TGTGTCAGAAGCCCGGGGGCCCCAGGGGGCCGGGGGGATGAGCAGTTCTTC
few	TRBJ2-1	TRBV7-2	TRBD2	CASRPGTSGGSFEQFF	TGTGCCAGCAGGCCCGGGACTAGCGGGGGGTCTTTTGAGCAGTTCTTC
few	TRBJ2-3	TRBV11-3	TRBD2	CASSPSGATDTQYF	TGTGCCAGCAGCCCAAGCGGGGCGACAGATACGCAGTATTTT
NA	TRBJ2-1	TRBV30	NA	CAWSSSPMGSNEQFF	TGTGCCTGGAGTAGTTCTCCCATGGGCTCCAATGAGCAGTTCTTC
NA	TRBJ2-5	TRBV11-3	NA	CASSSPREETQYF	TGTGCCAGCAGCTCCCCTCGGGAAGAGACCCAGTACTTC
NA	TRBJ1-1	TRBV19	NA	CASSITGHEGEAFF	TGTGCCAGTAGTATAACAGGGCACGAAGGGGAAGCTTTCTTT
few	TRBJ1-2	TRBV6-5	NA	CASTGHRIYGYTF	TGTGCCAGCACCGGACACAGAATCTATGGCTACACCTTC
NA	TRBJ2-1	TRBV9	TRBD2	CASSVELAGNEQFF	TGTGCCAGCAGCGTAGAACTAGCGGGCAATGAGCAGTTCTTC
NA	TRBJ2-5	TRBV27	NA	CASSWGGTQETQYF	TGTGCCAGCAGTTGGGGGGGCACTCAAGAGACCCAGTACTTC
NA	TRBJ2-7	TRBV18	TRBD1	CASSPRLTRDRYEQYF	TGTGCCAGCTCACCACGCTTAACTCGGGACAGATACGAGCAGTACTTC
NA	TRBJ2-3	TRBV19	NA	CASSIAVRGGTQYF	TGTGCCAGTAGTATAGCAGTTAGGGGGGGTACGCAGTATTTT
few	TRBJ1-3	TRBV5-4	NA	CASSSYRDGNTIYF	TGTGCCAGCAGCTCTTACAGGGATGGAAACACCATATATTTT
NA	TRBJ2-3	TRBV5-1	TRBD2	CASRGLIAGGSTDTQYF	TGCGCCAGCAGGGGATTAATAGCGGGGGGGAGCACAGATACGCAGTATTTT
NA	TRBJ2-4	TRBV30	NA	CAWSSGLAKNIQYF	TGTGCCTGGAGCTCGGGATTAGCCAAAAACATTCAGTACTTC
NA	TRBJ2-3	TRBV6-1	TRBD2	CASSEVAGGPGTQYF	TGTGCCAGCAGTGAAGTAGCGGGGGGGCCTGGTACGCAGTATTTT
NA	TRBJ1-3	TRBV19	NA	CASSARQAAGNTIYF	TGTGCCAGTAGTGCCCGACAGGCTGCTGGAAACACCATATATTTT
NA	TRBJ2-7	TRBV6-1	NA	CASSWRQNEQYF	TGTGCCAGCAGTTGGAGACAGAACGAGCAGTACTTC
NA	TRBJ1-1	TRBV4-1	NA	CASAPAGVTEAFF	TGCGCCAGCGCGCCGGCGGGGGTCACTGAAGCTTTCTTT
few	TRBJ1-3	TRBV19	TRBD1	CATRDRAGNTIYF	TGTGCCACCAGGGACAGGGCTGGAAACACCATATATTTT
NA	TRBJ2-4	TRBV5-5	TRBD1	CASRGEQGARAKNIQYF	TGTGCCAGCAGGGGAGAACAGGGGGCGAGAGCCAAAAACATTCAGTACTTC
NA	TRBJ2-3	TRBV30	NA	CAWSRDSLTDTQYF	TGTGCCTGGAGTCGGGACTCTCTAACAGATACGCAGTATTTT
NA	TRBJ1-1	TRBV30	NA	CAWSAFRGRMNTEAFF	TGTGCCTGGAGCGCTTTTCGGGGGAGGATGAACACTGAAGCTTTCTTT
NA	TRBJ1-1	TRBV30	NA	CAWTKTRNTEAFF	TGTGCCTGGACCAAAACACGGAACACTGAAGCTTTCTTT
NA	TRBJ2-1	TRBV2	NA	CASSEVFPAGEQFF	TGTGCCAGCAGTGAAGTATTCCCGGCGGGTGAGCAGTTCTTC
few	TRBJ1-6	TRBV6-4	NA	CASSDSTNSPLHF	TGTGCCAGCAGTGACTCGACAAATTCACCCCTCCACTTT